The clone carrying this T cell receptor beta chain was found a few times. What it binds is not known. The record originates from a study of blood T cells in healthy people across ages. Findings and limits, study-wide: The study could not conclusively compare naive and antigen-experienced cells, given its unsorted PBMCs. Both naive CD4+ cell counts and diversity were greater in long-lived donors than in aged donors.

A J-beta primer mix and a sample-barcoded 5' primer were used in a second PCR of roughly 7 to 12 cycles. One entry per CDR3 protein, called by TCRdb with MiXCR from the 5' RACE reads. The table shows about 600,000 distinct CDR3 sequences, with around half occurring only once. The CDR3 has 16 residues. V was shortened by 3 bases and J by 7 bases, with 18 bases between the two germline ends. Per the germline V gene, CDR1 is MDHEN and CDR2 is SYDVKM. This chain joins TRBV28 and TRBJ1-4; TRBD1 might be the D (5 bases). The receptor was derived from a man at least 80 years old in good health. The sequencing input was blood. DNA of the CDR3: TGTGCCAGCAGTTTTCCCACAGGCGGTCCAATTGAAAAACTGTTTTTT. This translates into CASSFPTGGPIEKLFF.